This TCR beta chain was observed in a study of identical twins. Study results and limitations: Monozygotic twin pairs showed more out-of-frame TCR alpha sharing than models estimated.

Comments on this clonotype: Its antigen is still unknown.

Unique molecular identifiers were present on the cDNA, and a universal primer site came from template switching. From the 5' RACE reads, TCRdb called clonotypes with MiXCR, one entry per CDR3 protein. The table has around 250,000 distinct CDR3 sequences, 12% seen once. The sample was also linked to a second study, of yellow fever vaccine responses in identical twins. That study reports: Convergence reportedly seemed to mark part of the twins' vaccine T cell response, with personalization marking the rest.

This receptor was identified in a woman between 18 and 29 years old in good health. The specimen sequenced was memory (CD45RO+) T cells sorted from blood.

The CDR3, as DNA: TGCAGTGCTGGAGGAGACAGGGAGAGTAGCGAGCAGTACTTC. It is translated as CSAGGDRESSEQYF. The genes are TRBV20-1 and TRBJ2-7; 7 bases align to TRBD1. CDR1 and CDR2 (germline): DFQATT, SNEGSKA (reference sequence). The V gene end was trimmed by 5 bases and the J gene end by 6 bases; junction bases not matched to a gene: 13. The CDR3 loop spans 14 amino acids.